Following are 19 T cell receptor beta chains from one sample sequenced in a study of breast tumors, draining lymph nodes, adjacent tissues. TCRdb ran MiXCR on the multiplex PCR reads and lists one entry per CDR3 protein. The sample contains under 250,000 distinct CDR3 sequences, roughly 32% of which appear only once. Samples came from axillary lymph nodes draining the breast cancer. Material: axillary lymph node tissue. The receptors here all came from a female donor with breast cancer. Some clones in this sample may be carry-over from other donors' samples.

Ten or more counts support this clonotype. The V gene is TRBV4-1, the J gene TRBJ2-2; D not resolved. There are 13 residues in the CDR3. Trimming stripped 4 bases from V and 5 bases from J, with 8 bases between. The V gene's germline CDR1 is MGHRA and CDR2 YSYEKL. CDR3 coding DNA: TGCGCCAGCAGCCGCGTACAAACCGGGGAGCTGTTTTTT. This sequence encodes CASSRVQTGELFF.

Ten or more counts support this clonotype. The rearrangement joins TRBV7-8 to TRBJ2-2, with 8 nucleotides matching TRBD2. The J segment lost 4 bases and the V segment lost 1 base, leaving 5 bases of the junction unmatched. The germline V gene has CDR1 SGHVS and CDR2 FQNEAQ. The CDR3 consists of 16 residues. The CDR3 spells CASSLGASGPTGELFF. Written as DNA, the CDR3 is TGTGCCAGCAGCTTAGGGGCTAGCGGGCCCACCGGGGAGCTGTTTTTT.

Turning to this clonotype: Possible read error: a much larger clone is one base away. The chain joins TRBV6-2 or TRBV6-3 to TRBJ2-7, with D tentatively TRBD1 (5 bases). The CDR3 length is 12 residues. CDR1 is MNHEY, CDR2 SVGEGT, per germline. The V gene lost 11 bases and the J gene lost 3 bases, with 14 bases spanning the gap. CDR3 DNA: TGTGCCCCGCAGGGTATTAACTACGAGCAGTACTTC. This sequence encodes CAPQGINYEQYF.

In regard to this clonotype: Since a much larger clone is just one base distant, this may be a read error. CDR3 nucleotide sequence: TGTGCCAGCAGCCCACATCCGGGACAGGGGGGTGAAAAACTGTTTTTT. Translation: CASSPHPGQGGEKLFF. The chain is built from TRBV5-4 and TRBJ1-4, with 11 bases identical to TRBD1. V was clipped by 4 bases and J by 7 bases; unmatched bases: 9. From germline, CDR1 is SGHNT and CDR2 YYREEE (reference sequence). The CDR3 runs to 16 residues. Full variable domain (remainder filled in from reference TRBV5-4 and TRBJ1-4): ETGVTQSPTHLIKTRGQQVTLRCSSQSGHNTVSWYQQALGQGPQFIFQYYREEENGRGNFPPRFSGLQFPNYSSELNVNALELDDSALYLCASSPHPGQGGEKLFFGSGTQLSVL.

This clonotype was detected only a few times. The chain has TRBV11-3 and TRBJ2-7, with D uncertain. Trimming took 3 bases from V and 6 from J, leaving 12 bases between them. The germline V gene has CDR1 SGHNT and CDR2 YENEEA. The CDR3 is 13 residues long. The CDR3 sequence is CASSFGGASEQYF. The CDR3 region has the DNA TGTGCCAGCAGCTTCGGCGGAGCCTCCGAGCAGTACTTC.

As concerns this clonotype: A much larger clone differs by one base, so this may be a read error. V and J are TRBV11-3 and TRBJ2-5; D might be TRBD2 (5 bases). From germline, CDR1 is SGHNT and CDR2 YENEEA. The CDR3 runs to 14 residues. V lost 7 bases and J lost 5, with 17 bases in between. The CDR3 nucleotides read TGTGCCAGCAAAGTCCGGGGAAGGCCGGAGACCCAGTACTTC. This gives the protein CASKVRGRPETQYF.

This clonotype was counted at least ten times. DNA for the CDR3: TGTGCCAGCATCCGGGACAGGGGAATGAGCAATCAGCCCCAGCATTTT. Protein: CASIRDRGMSNQPQHF. The V gene is TRBV2, the J gene TRBJ1-5; 10 nucleotides match TRBD1. This CDR3 contains 16 residues. Germline CDR1 and CDR2: SNHLY and FYNNEI. The J segment lost 1 base and the V segment lost 7 bases, leaving 7 bases of the junction unmatched.

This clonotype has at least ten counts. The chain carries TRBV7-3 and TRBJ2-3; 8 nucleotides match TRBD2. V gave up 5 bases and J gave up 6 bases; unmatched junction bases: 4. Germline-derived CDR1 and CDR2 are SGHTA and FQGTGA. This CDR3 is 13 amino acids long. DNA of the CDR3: TGTGCCAGCAGCCCGGGACTAGGGGATACGCAGTATTTT. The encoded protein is CASSPGLGDTQYF.

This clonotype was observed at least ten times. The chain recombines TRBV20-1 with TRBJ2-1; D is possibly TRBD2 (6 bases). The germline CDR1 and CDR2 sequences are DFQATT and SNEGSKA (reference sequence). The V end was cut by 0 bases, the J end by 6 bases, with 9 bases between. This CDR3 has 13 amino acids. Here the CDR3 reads CSARDLAFNEQFF. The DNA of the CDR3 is TGCAGTGCTAGAGATCTAGCGTTCAATGAGCAGTTCTTC.

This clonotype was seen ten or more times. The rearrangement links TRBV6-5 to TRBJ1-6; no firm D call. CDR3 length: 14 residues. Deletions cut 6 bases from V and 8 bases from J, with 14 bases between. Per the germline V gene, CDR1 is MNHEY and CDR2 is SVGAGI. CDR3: CASSLRPDDSPLHF. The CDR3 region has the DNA TGTGCCAGCAGCCTCAGGCCAGACGATTCACCCCTCCACTTT.

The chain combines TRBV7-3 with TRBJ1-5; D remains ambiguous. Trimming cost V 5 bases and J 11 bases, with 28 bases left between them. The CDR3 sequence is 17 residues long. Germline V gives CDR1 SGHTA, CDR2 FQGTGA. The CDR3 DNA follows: TGTGCCAGCAGCCCCGGCTCAGGACTAGCGGGAGGCGAGACCCAGCATTTT. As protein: CASSPGSGLAGGETQHF.

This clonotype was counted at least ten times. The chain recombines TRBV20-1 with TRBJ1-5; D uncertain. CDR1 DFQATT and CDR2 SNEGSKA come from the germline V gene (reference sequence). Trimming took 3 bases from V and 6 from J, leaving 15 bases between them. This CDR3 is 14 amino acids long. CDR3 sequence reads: CSARPPGRGQPQHF. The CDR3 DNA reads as TGCAGTGCTAGGCCCCCCGGCCGAGGTCAGCCCCAGCATTTT.

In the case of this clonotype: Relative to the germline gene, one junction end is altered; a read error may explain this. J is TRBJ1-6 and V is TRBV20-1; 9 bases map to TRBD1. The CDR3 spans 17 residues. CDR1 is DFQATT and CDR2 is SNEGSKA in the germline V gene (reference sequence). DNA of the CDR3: TGCAGCGCTACCCGGACAGGGGCGAGCTCCCATAATTCACCCCTCCACTTT. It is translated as CSATRTGASSHNSPLHF.

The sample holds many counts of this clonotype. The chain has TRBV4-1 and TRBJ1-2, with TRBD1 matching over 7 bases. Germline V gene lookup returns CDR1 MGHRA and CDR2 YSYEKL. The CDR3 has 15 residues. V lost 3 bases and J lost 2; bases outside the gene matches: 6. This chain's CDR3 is CASSHNPGQNYGYTF. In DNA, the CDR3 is TGCGCCAGCAGCCATAACCCGGGACAGAACTATGGCTACACCTTC.

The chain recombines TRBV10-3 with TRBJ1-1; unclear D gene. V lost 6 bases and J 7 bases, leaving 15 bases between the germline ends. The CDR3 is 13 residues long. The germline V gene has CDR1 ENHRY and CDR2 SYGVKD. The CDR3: CAISSSVGFEAFF. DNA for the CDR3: TGTGCCATCAGCTCTTCGGTAGGGTTTGAAGCTTTCTTT.

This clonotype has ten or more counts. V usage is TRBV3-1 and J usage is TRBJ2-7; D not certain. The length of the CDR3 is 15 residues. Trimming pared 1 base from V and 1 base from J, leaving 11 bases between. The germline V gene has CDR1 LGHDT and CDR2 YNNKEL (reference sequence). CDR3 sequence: CASSQGGRLSYEQYF. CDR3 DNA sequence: TGTGCCAGCAGCCAAGGAGGCAGGCTATCCTACGAGCAGTACTTC.

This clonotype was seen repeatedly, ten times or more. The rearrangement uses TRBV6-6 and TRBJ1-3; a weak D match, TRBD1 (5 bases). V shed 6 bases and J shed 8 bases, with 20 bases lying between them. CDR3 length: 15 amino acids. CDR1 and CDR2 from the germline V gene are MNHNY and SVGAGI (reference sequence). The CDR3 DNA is TGTGCCAGCAGCCCTCTCGGCCAGGGCCTGGACACCATATATTTT. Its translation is CASSPLGQGLDTIYF.

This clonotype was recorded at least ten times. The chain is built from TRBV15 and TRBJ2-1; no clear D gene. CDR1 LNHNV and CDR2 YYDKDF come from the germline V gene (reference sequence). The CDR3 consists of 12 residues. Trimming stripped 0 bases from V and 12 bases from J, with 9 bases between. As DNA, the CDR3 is TGTGCCACCAGCAGAGATTCGGCAGGGCAGTTCTTC. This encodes CATSRDSAGQFF.

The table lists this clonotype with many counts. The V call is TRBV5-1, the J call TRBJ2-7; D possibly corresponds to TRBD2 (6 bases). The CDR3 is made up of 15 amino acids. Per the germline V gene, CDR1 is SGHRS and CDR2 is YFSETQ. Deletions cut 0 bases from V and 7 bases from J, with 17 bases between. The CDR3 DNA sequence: TGCGCCAGCAGCTTGGGTGGGACTCCCTTGGGAGAGCAGTACTTC. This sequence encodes CASSLGGTPLGEQYF.